This T cell receptor (beta chain) was profiled in a study of OX40 agonist ivuxolimab in advanced cancers. Broader study findings: CD8+ T cells (on average) carried more expanded clones than CD4+ T cells.

This clone occurred once. Its target is unknown. CDR3 length: 13 amino acids. Per germline, CDR1 WSHSY and CDR2 SAAADI. With V trimmed by 9 bases and J by 4 bases, 3 bases remained unmatched. Autoimmune disease history or systemic immunosuppression barred patients. Blood draws occurred at baseline, cycle 4 day 1, and cycle 7 day 1. Only in-frame clones appear in the TCRdb table, and some are missing; sequencing was by immunoSEQ multiplex PCR. The sample yields tens of thousands of clones, 85% to 90% seen once. Sequenced material: CD4+ or CD8+ T cells sorted from blood, taken in a trial of the OX40 agonist ivuxolimab. This sequence was found in an adult with an advanced solid tumor such as melanoma, head and neck, liver or kidney cancer. The V call is TRBV10-2, the J call TRBJ2-5; 12 bases line up with TRBD2. DNA for the CDR3: TGCGCCAGTGGACTAGCGGGAACAGAGACCCAGTACTTC. Translated: CASGLAGTETQYF.